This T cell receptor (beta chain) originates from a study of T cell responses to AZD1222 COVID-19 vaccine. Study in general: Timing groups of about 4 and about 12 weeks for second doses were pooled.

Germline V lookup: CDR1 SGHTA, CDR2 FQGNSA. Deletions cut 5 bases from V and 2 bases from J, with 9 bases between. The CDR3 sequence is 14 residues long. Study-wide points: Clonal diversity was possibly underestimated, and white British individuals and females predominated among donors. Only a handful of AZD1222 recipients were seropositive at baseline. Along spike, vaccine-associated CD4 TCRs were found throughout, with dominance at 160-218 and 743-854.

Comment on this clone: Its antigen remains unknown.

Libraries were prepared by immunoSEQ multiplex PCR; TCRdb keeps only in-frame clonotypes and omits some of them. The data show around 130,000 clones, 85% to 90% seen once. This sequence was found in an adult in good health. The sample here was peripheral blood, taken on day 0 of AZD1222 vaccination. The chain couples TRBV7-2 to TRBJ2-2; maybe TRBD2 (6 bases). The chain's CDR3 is CASSGLPNTGELFF. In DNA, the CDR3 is TGTGCCAGCAGCGGACTACCTAACACCGGGGAGCTGTTTTTT.